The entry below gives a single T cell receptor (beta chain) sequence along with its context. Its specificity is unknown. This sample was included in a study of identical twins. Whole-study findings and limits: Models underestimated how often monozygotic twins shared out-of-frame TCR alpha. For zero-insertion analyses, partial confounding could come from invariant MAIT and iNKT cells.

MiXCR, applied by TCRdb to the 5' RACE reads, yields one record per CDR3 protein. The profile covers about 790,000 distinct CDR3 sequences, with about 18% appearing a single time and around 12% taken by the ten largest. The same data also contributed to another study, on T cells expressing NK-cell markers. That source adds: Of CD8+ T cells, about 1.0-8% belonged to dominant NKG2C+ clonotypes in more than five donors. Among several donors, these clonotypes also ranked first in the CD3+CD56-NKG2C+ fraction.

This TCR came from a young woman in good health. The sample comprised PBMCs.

The CDR3: CASSTRPHEATQYF. The CDR3 coding sequence is TGTGCCAGCAGCACGAGACCCCACGAGGCGACCCAGTACTTC. The chain joins TRBV9 to TRBJ2-5; D is uncertain. Germline V gene sequence: CDR1 SGDLS, CDR2 YYNGEE. Trimming removed 4 bases at V and 7 bases at J, with 17 bases between. The length of the CDR3 is 14 residues.